The clone carrying this TCR beta chain is deemed medium-sized. The antigen is unknown. This sample was taken from a study of early T cells in non-severe SARS-CoV-2 infection. Study-wide background: It was bulk RNA from unsorted whole blood that was sequenced, and the chains were unpaired. Study-wide results and limits: The matching step, a VDJdb search, favored anti-spike CD8 responses and missed private and CD4 specificities.

V lost 5 bases to trimming and J lost 3 bases; unmatched junction nucleotides: 10. The CDR3 contains 15 residues. Per germline, CDR1 SGHAT and CDR2 FQNNGV. Individual cDNA molecules were tagged with unique molecular identifiers, the study reported. MiXCR, applied by TCRdb to the 5' RACE reads, yields one record per CDR3 protein. The table lists roughly 80,000 distinct CDR3 sequences, about 14% of them singletons. Specimen: whole blood. The chain recombines TRBV11-2 with TRBJ2-7; 7 bases line up with TRBD2. The sequence derives from an adult who was a healthcare worker with PCR-confirmed SARS-CoV-2 infection or an uninfected control (not recorded which). This CDR3 is CASSTQAGPHYEQYF. The CDR3 nucleotides are TGTGCCAGCAGCACACAAGCGGGGCCTCACTACGAGCAGTACTTC.